The 3 T cell receptor beta chains reported below all come from one sample, sequenced in a study of immune heterogeneity within non-small cell lung tumors. For the TCR beta CDR3, multiplex PCR with 32 V and 13 J primers performed the amplification. Each CDR3 protein gets one entry after TCRdb re-called the multiplex PCR reads with MiXCR. The top ten clones hold roughly 23% of a sample with some 2,900 distinct CDR3 sequences, approximately 39% of them seen once. Template was bulk tumor genomic DNA, about 610 ng per sample. During surgery, several far-apart biopsies were obtained from every primary tumor. Samples came from untreated patients having curative surgery for newly diagnosed non-small cell lung cancer. The specimen sequenced was lung tumor tissue. These receptors were collected from a woman aged 50 to 60 with non-small cell lung cancer.

By share, this clonotype counts as medium-sized. The J gene is TRBJ2-7, the V gene TRBV7-9; D ambiguous. The germline V and J ends were trimmed by 5 bases and 6 bases, with 20 bases remaining between them. This CDR3 region has 15 residues. In germline, CDR1 is SEHNR, CDR2 FQNEAQ (reference sequence). This chain's CDR3 is CASSQQLWGPGEQYF. CDR3 nucleotides: TGTGCCAGCAGCCAACAACTCTGGGGTCCGGGCGAGCAGTACTTC.

By its share, this clonotype is large. The gene calls are TRBV27 and TRBJ2-1; TRBD2 is a possible D gene (6 bases). The CDR3 loop spans 17 amino acids. Germline V CDR1 and CDR2: MNHEY, SMNVEV (reference sequence). Trimming took 3 bases from V and 6 from J, leaving 21 bases between them. As DNA, the CDR3 is TGTGCCAGCAGTTTGGGACCCCCGGGACTCACGACCAATGAGCAGTTCTTC. Residues: CASSLGPPGLTTNEQFF.

This clonotype was detected only a few times. This may stem from a read error, because a much larger clone lies one nucleotide away. The genes are TRBV6-9 and TRBJ1-6; the D is unclear. The CDR3 runs to 15 residues. The ends were cut back, 3 bases at V and 8 bases at J, with 14 bases in the middle. The germline V gene encodes CDR1 MNHGY and CDR2 SVAAGI. DNA of the CDR3: TGTGCCAGCAGTTACACGACATGGGAGGATTCACCCCTCCACTTT. Translated, it gives CASSYTTWEDSPLHF.